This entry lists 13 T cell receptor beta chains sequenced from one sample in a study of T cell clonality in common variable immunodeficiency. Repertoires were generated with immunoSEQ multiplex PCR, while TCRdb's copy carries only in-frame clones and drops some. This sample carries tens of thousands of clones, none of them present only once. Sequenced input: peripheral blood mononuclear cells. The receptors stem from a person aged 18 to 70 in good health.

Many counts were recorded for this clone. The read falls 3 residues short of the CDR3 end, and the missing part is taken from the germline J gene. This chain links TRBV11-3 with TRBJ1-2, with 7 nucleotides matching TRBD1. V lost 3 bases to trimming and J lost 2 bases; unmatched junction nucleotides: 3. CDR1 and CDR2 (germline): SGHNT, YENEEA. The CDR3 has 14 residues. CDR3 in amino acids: CASSFEQGNYGYTF. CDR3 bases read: TGTGCCAGCAGCTTCGAACAGGGGAACTATGGC.

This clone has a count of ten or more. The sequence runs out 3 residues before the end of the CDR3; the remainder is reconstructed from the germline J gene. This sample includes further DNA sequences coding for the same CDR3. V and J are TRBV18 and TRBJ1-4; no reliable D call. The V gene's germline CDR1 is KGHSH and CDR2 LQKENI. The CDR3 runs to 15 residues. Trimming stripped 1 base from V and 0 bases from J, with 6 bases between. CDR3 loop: CASSPQGATNEKLFF. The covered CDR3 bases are TGTGCCAGCTCACCACAGGGTGCAACTAATGAAAAA.

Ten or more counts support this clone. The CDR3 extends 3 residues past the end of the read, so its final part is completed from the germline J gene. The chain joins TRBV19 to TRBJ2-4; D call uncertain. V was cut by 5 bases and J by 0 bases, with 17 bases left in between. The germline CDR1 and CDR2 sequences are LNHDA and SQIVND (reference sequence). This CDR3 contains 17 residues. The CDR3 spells CASSPRPGLLAKNIQYF. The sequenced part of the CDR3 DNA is TGTGCCAGTAGTCCGCGCCCAGGCCTACTAGCCAAAAACATT.

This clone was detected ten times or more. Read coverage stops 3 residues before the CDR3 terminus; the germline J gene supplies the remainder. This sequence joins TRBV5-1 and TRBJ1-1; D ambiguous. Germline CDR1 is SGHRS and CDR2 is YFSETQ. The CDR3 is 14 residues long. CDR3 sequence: CASSPGGLSAEAFF. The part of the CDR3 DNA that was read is TGCGCCAGCAGCCCTGGTGGTCTTTCAGCGGAA.

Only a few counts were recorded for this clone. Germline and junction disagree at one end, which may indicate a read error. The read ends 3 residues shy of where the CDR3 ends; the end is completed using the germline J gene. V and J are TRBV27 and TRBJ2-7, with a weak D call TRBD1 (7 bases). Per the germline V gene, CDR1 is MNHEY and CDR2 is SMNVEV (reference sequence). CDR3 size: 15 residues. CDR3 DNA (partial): TGTGCCAGCGGTTTTTCATCCAGGGGGGCGCGCGAG. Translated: CASGFSSRGARE. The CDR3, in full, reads CASGFSSRGAREQYF.

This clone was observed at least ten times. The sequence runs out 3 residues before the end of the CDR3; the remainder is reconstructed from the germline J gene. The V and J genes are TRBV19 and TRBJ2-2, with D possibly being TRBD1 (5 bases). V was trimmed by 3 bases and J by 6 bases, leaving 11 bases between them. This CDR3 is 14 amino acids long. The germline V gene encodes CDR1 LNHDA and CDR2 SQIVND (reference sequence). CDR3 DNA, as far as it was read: TGTGCCAGTAGTATCAGGGATGGGGCCGGGGAG. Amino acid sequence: CASSIRDGAGE. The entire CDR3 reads CASSIRDGAGELFF.

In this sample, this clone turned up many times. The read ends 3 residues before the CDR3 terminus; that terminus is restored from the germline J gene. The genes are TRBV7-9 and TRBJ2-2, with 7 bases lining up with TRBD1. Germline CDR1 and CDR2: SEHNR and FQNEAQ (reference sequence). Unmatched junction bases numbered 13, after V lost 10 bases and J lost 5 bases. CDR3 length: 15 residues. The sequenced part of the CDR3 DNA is TGTGCCATGGATATTCAGGGACAGACAACCGGGGAG. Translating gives CAMDIQGQTTGE. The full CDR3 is CAMDIQGQTTGELFF. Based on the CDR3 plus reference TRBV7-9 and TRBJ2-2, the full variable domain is DTGVSQNPRHKITKRGQNVTFRCDPISEHNRLYWYRQTLGQGPEFLTYFQNEAQLEKSRLLSDRFSAERPKGSFSTLEIQRTEQGDSAMYLCAMDIQGQTTGELFFGEGSRLTVL.

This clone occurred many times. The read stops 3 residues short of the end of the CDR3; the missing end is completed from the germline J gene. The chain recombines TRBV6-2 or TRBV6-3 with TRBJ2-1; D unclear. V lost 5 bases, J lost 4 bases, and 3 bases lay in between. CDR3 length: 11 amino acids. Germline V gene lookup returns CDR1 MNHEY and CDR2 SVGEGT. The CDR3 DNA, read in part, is TGTGCCAGCAGTCAATACAATGAG. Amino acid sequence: CASSQYNE. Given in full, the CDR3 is CASSQYNEQFF.

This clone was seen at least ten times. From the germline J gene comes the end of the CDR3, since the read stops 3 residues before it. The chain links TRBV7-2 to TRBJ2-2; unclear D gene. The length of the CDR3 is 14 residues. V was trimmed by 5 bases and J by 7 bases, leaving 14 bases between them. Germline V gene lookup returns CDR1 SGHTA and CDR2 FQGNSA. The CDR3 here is CASSLTPHSGELFF. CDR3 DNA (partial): TGTGCCAGCAGCCTAACCCCCCATAGCGGGGAG. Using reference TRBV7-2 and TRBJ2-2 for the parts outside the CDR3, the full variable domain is GAGVSQSPSNKVTEKGKDVELRCDPISGHTALYWYRQSLGQGLEFLIYFQGNSAPDKSGLPSDRFSAERTGGSVSTLTIQRTQQEDSAVYLCASSLTPHSGELFFGEGSRLTVL.

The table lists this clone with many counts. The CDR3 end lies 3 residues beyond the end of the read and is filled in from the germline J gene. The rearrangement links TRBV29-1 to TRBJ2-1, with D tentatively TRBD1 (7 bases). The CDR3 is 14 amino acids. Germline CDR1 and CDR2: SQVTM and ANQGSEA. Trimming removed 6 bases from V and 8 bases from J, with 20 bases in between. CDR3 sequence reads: CSVEGWAGGHEQFF. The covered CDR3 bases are TGCAGCGTGGAGGGGTGGGCAGGGGGGCATGAG.

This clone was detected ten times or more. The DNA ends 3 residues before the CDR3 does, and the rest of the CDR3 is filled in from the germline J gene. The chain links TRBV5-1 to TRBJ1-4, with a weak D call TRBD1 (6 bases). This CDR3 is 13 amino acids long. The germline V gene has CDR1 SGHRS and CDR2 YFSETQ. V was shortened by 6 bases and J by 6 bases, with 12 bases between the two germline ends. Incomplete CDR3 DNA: TGCGCCAGCAAGGCACAGGGAGATGAAAAA. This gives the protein CASKAQGDEK. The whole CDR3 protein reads CASKAQGDEKLFF.

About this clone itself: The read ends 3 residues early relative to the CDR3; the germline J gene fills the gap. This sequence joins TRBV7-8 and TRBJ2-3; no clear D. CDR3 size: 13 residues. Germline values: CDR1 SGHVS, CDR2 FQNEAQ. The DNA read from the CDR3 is TGTGCCAGCAGCTTAGAGCGTCCCCAGCCG. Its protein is CASSLERPQP. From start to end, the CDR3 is CASSLERPQPQYF.

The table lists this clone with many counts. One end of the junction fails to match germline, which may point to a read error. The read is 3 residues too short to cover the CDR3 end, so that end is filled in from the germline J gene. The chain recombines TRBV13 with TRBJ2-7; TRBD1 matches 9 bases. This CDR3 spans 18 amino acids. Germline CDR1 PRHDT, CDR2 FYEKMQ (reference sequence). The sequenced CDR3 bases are TGTGCCGGCAGCTTAAGACCGGCCGGGACAGGGAATTCCTACGAG. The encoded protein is CAGSLRPAGTGNSYE. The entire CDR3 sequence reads CAGSLRPAGTGNSYEQYF.